Presented here are 18 T cell receptor beta chains from one specimen sequenced in a study of blood T cell repertoires in COVID-19. Assay used: immunoSEQ multiplex PCR; TCRdb lists only in-frame clones, some missing. The table lists roughly 72,000 clones, roughly 90% of them singletons. The sample was peripheral blood. The receptor set was obtained from a human donor in a cohort sampled during active COVID-19.

Written as DNA, the CDR3 is TGCGCCAGCAGCTCCTTCGGGTACGGGGACACTGAAGCTTTCTTT. Translated: CASSSFGYGDTEAFF. V usage is TRBV5-1 and J usage is TRBJ1-1; D is ambiguous. The CDR3 totals 15 residues. CDR1 is SGHRS, CDR2 YFSETQ, per germline. Trimming removed 3 bases from V and 3 bases from J, with 15 bases in between.

The chain recombines TRBV28 with TRBJ1-4, with 10 bases fitting TRBD1. The germline gives CDR1 MDHEN, CDR2 SYDVKM. Trimming at V came to 1 base and at J to 15 bases, leaving 11 bases not matched to a gene. This CDR3 is built from 15 residues. The CDR3 DNA reads as TGTGCCAGCAGTTTATCCGGGACAGGGGACATTTTGGTGTTTTTT. This gives the protein CASSLSGTGDILVFF.

V is TRBV24-1 and J is TRBJ2-3; 12 positions agree with TRBD1. Trimming took 3 bases from V and 3 from J; bases not matched to a gene: 6. Germline CDR1 KGHDR, CDR2 SFDVKD. This CDR3 region has 17 residues. CDR3 region: CATSDPGTGGLTDTQYF. CDR3 in DNA: TGTGCCACCAGTGATCCGGGGACAGGGGGCCTTACAGATACGCAGTATTTT.

This chain connects TRBV11-3 to TRBJ2-2, with D perhaps matching TRBD2 (6 bases). CDR1 and CDR2 from the germline V gene are SGHNT and YENEEA. This CDR3 is 14 amino acids long. V gave up 2 bases and J gave up 4 bases, with 8 bases separating them. CDR3 protein: CASSLRGFTGELFF. In DNA form, the CDR3 reads TGTGCCAGCAGCTTACGGGGGTTCACCGGGGAGCTGTTTTTT.

In its sample, this clone was seen a few times. This chain connects TRBV10-3 to TRBJ2-1; 9 positions match TRBD2. Germline V gives CDR1 ENHRY, CDR2 SYGVKD. This CDR3 comprises 16 residues. The ends lost 0 bases at V and 0 bases at J; junction bases unmatched: 0. The CDR3 region is CAISESSGSSYNEQFF. CDR3 in DNA: TGTGCCATCAGTGAGTCTAGCGGGAGCTCCTACAATGAGCAGTTCTTC.

The gene calls are TRBV3-1 (or the pseudogene TRBV3-2) and TRBJ1-1; possibly TRBD1 for D (6 bases). The CDR3 spans 14 residues. V was clipped by 2 bases and J by 8 bases, with 15 bases between them. Germline assignment: CDR1 LGHDT and CDR2 YNNKEL (reference sequence). The CDR3 bases are TGTGCCAGCAGCCAATTCGGGGGGCGCCGGGAAGCTTTCTTT. Amino acids: CASSQFGGRREAFF.

J is TRBJ1-1 and V is TRBV7-2; TRBD1 matches at 8 bases. V shed 1 base and J 2 bases; nucleotides not matched to a gene: 6. This CDR3 comprises 16 residues. Germline assignment: CDR1 SGHTA and CDR2 FQGNSA. Written as DNA, the CDR3 is TGTGCCAGCAGCTTAGAGGCAGGGGGCTTTAACACTGAAGCTTTCTTT. Translation: CASSLEAGGFNTEAFF.

V usage is TRBV4-1 and J usage is TRBJ2-3; D gene unclear. The CDR3 covers 13 residues. Trimming removed 8 bases at V and 1 base at J, with 10 bases between. CDR1 is MGHRA and CDR2 is YSYEKL in the germline V gene. The CDR3 here is CASRGTGTDTQYF. The CDR3 DNA reads TGCGCCAGCCGAGGCACGGGCACAGATACGCAGTATTTT.

The rearrangement joins TRBV15 to TRBJ1-4; tentative D call: TRBD1 (6 bases). The CDR3 is 14 residues long. The germline gives CDR1 LNHNV, CDR2 YYDKDF (reference sequence). Trimming took off 6 bases at V and 8 bases at J, with 16 bases between the two ends. The CDR3: CATRPWGRGEKLFF. Written as DNA, the CDR3 is TGTGCCACCAGGCCATGGGGGCGAGGAGAAAAACTGTTTTTT.

Here the CDR3 reads CSVGSLTDTQYF. The DNA for the CDR3 is TGCAGCGTCGGTAGTCTCACAGATACGCAGTATTTT. V and J are TRBV29-1 and TRBJ2-3; D unresolved. CDR1 and CDR2 (germline): SQVTM, ANQGSEA. The CDR3 runs to 12 residues. Trimming shortened V by 6 bases and J by 2 bases, and 9 bases separated the two germline ends.

This chain connects TRBV28 to TRBJ2-7; D may be TRBD1 (6 bases). The CDR3 runs to 14 residues. The germline gives CDR1 MDHEN, CDR2 SYDVKM. Trimming removed 2 bases from V and 9 bases from J, with 17 bases in between. The CDR3 nucleotides read TGTGCCAGCAGTTTAAGGGACACCCGTTTGGTGCAGTACTTC. Its translation is CASSLRDTRLVQYF.

The chain recombines TRBV3-1 (or the pseudogene TRBV3-2) with TRBJ2-7; 11 bases agree with TRBD2. CDR3 length equals 15 residues. Per the germline V gene, CDR1 is LGHDT and CDR2 is YNNKEL (reference sequence). The V segment lost 4 bases and the J segment 3 bases; nucleotides outside the gene matches: 5. As DNA, the CDR3 is TGTGCCAGCAGCCCTAGCGGGGGGACCGTCTACGAGCAGTACTTC. Its protein is CASSPSGGTVYEQYF.

The chain links TRBV11-2 to TRBJ2-2; 12 bases are a match to TRBD2. Germline V gives CDR1 SGHAT, CDR2 FQNNGV. The CDR3 contains 18 residues. V trimming: 2 bases; J trimming: 2 bases; junction bases outside the gene matches: 6. CDR3 bases: TGTGCCAGCAGCTTAAGGACTAGCGGGGTGACTAACACCGGGGAGCTGTTTTTT. Amino acids: CASSLRTSGVTNTGELFF.

The genes are TRBV27 and TRBJ2-7; possible D gene TRBD1, 6 bases. CDR3 size: 16 residues. Germline CDR1 and CDR2: MNHEY and SMNVEV (reference sequence). The V end lost 5 bases, the J end lost 1 base, and 18 bases lay between the germline ends. The CDR3 nucleotides are TGTGCCAGCAGTCCACAGGGAATCGCTGTGTCCTACGAGCAGTACTTC. Protein: CASSPQGIAVSYEQYF.

This chain links TRBV29-1 with TRBJ2-1; 9 bases are shared with TRBD1. The CDR3 runs 13 residues. The germline V gene has CDR1 SQVTM and CDR2 ANQGSEA. V gave up 4 bases and J gave up 9 bases; unmatched junction bases: 7. The CDR3 sequence is CSVGGTGRGEQFF. The CDR3 coding sequence is TGCAGCGTTGGGGGGACAGGGAGGGGTGAGCAGTTCTTC.

The genes are TRBV5-1 and TRBJ1-1, with 8 bases fitting TRBD1. The CDR3 has 13 residues. Germline assignment: CDR1 SGHRS and CDR2 YFSETQ. The V and J ends lost 4 bases and 3 bases, in that order; junction bases with no gene match: 2. In DNA form, the CDR3 reads TGCGCCAGCAGCCAGGACAGGGACACTGAAGCTTTCTTT. This codes for CASSQDRDTEAFF. Combining the CDR3 with reference TRBV5-1 and TRBJ1-1 gives the whole variable domain KAGVTQTPRYLIKTRGQQVTLSCSPISGHRSVSWYQQTPGQGLQFLFEYFSETQRNKGNFPGRFSGRQFSNSRSEMNVSTLELGDSALYLCASSQDRDTEAFFGQGTRLTVV.

The chain combines TRBV16 with TRBJ2-7; 8 bases line up with TRBD1. J was trimmed by 6 bases and V by 0 bases; bases with no gene match: 4. This CDR3 contains 14 residues. Per germline, CDR1 KGHSY and CDR2 FQNENV. The CDR3 spells CASSQSRQGFEQYF. For the CDR3, the DNA is TGTGCCAGCAGCCAATCGCGACAGGGGTTCGAGCAGTACTTC.

The V call is TRBV6-2 or TRBV6-3, the J call TRBJ1-2; a weak D match, TRBD1 (5 bases). V lost 0 bases and J lost 6, with 8 bases in between. Germline assignment: CDR1 MNHEY and CDR2 SVGEGT. This CDR3 has 13 residues. In DNA form, the CDR3 reads TGTGCCAGCAGTTACTCCTGGGGGGATGGCTACACCTTC. This codes for CASSYSWGDGYTF.